This TCR beta chain originates from a study of molecular identifiers for immune sequencing clone quantification. The sorting of naive CD8 T cells used the CD8+CD4-CCR7+CD45RA+ phenotype. Using its own MiXCR run on the PCR reads, TCRdb lists one record per CDR3 protein. The repertoire holds 550,000 to 750,000 distinct CDR3 sequences, with around 20% as singletons. This clonotype was seen at least ten times. Its specificity is not known. The CDR3 extends over 18 amino acids. The germline V and J ends were trimmed by 0 bases and 0 bases, with 17 bases remaining between them. CDR1 SGHVS and CDR2 FQNEAQ come from the germline V gene. The study's findings and limits: The study found clones above 20 RNA copies held over 98% of effector molecules and under 1% in naive cells.

The sample comprised naive CD8+ T cells from blood, with Jurkat cell RNA spiked in. The sample's subset: FACS-sorted CD8+CD4-CCR7+CD45RA+ naive T cells. The rearrangement links TRBV7-8 to TRBJ2-5; a weak D match, TRBD1 (5 bases). This clonotype originated in a human donor in good health. Some libraries in this study had Jurkat cell RNA spiked in. The CDR3 DNA sequence: TGTGCCAGCAGCTTAGCGGAAACAGGAGATGCGTACCAAGAGACCCAGTACTTC. This gives the protein CASSLAETGDAYQETQYF.